This T cell receptor beta chain comes out of a study of OX40 agonist ivuxolimab in advanced cancers. Sequencing was performed with immunoSEQ multiplex PCR; in TCRdb, only in-frame clones are kept and a portion is missing. The sample includes approximately 47,000 clones, approximately 91% of them seen just once. The CDR3 spans 16 residues. Germline V gene data show CDR1 as LNHDA and CDR2 as SQIVND (reference sequence). J was trimmed by 7 bases and V by 1 base; bases with no gene match: 8. Findings and caveats of the study: Low levels of normalized T-cell clonal expansion also appeared in some nonresponders. Average numbers of expanded clones were greater in CD8+ T cells than in CD4+.

For this clone: Its antigen is unknown.

Sample: CD4+ or CD8+ T cells sorted from blood, taken in a trial of the OX40 agonist ivuxolimab. This chain connects TRBV19 to TRBJ2-1; TRBD2 aligns across 9 bases. The receptor's source is an adult with an advanced solid tumor such as melanoma, head and neck, liver or kidney cancer. CDR3 DNA sequence: TGTGCCAGTAGTATAGGACTAGCGGCTTGGGGGAATGAGCAGTTCTTC. Translating gives CASSIGLAAWGNEQFF.